This T cell receptor (beta chain) comes out of a study of OX40 agonist ivuxolimab in advanced cancers. A note on the overall study: Ivuxolimab, which targeted the costimulatory receptor OX40 (CD134), was an agonistic, fully human IgG2 monoclonal antibody. Prior anti-PD-1, anti-PD-L1 or anti-CTLA-4 therapy was permitted, and 40% to 50% of dose-escalation patients had received checkpoint inhibitors. In the dose-escalation cohort, 82.7% of patients were male, and the mean age was around 60 years, with a range of 23 to 79. Among the approximately 54 dose-escalation patients, about 19 had hepatocellular carcinoma, roughly 15 melanoma, 9 renal cell carcinoma and 9 head and neck cancer. Partial responses occurred in three dose-escalation patients, of whom one had hepatocellular carcinoma and two had cutaneous melanoma. Intravenous ivuxolimab was administered to patients every 2 weeks at six dose levels: 0.01, 0.1, 0.3, 1.5, 3 and 10 mg/kg. Peripheral TCRbeta sequencing aimed to test whether ivuxolimab altered TCR sequence diversity and caused clonal T-cell expansion. The paper covers the monotherapy dose-escalation part of the phase I ivuxolimab trial, which included N ≈ 52 patients.

The research as a whole found: At doses of 0.1 to 3.0 mg/kg, clonal expansion of both CD4+ and CD8+ blood T cells was observed from baseline to week 6. After ivuxolimab, more expanded clones were found on average in CD8+ T cells than in CD4+ T cells. Low levels of normalized T-cell clonal expansion were also seen in some patients who did not respond. Antigen specificity was not determined for the clonally expanded peripheral T cells. Partial responders in the 0.1-3.0 mg/kg groups had among the lowest normalized peripheral clonal expansion, especially among CD8+ T cells.

Worth noting for this clone: It lacks a known antigen. The input lacks base qualities; no much larger clone sits a single base away.

Genomic DNA was isolated from the sorted cells so that the TCRbeta CDR3 region could be sequenced. The immunoSEQ Assay was used to sequence the TCRbeta CDR3 regions. Here the immuneACCESS table is served through TCRdb, limited to in-frame sequences with V and J called. Missing clones are a known gap in these copies; in checked studies unresolved V genes cover under half, and the rest lacks a known reason. The sample table contains 40,000 or so clones; only one count was recorded for 86% of them. The ten largest clones capture over 0.3% of the sample. Spanning cysteine to phenylalanine, the CDR3 consists of 15 amino acids. Of all the DNA, just the CDR3 is kept, 45 bases in frame from base 1. V has 6 bases trimmed and J has 6 bases trimmed; junction bases matching no gene number 10. CDR1 and CDR2 are read off the germline V gene (reference sequence) as SGHNT and YYREEE. The trial excluded patients who had a history of autoimmune disease or were on systemic immunosuppression. Peripheral blood for TCR sequencing was collected from all dose cohorts at baseline, on cycle 4 day 1, and on cycle 7 day 1. The samples were drawn from a first-in-human, open-label, multicenter phase I dose-escalation trial of ivuxolimab. Adults with locally advanced or metastatic head and neck squamous cell, hepatocellular, melanoma or renal cell carcinoma were enrolled in the trial. Before TCR sequencing, CD4+ and CD8+ T cells were separately sorted from peripheral blood.

Here the sequenced sample was CD4+ or CD8+ T cells sorted from blood, taken in a trial of the OX40 agonist ivuxolimab. The receptor was derived from an adult with an advanced solid tumor such as melanoma, head and neck, liver or kidney cancer. The sequence links TRBV5-4 to TRBJ1-1, and TRBD1 aligns with 11 junction nucleotides. The DNA reads as follows: TGTGCCAGCACGAACCGGGACAGGGGGTTACCTGAAGCTTTCTTT. This encodes CASTNRDRGLPEAFF.